These 20 T cell receptor beta chains originate from one sample sequenced in a study of long-term antiretroviral therapy in people with HIV. The immunoSEQ assay was v3.0, run at survey level. Profiled with immunoSEQ multiplex PCR; TCRdb holds only in-frame clones, not every one. The sample contains tens of thousands of clones, roughly 75% of which appear only once. The material sequenced was unsorted PBMCs, taken 2.9 years after starting antiretroviral therapy. The receptors here all came from a woman aged 30 to 39 with HIV.

DNA for the CDR3: TGTGCCAGCAGATCTACAACGAGAGATACGCAGTATTTT. Its protein is CASRSTTRDTQYF. V gene TRBV6-5 combines with J gene TRBJ2-3; no definite D call. Per germline, CDR1 MNHEY and CDR2 SVGAGI. This CDR3 is 13 amino acids long. Trimming removed 6 bases at V and 5 bases at J, with 12 bases between.

The chain has TRBV6-1 and TRBJ1-4; no firm D call. The ends were cut back, 1 base at V and 0 bases at J, with 6 bases in the middle. Germline V gene lookup returns CDR1 MNHNS and CDR2 SASEGT. This CDR3 region has 15 residues. The CDR3 DNA sequence: TGTGCCAGCAGTGAAGGAGTTGCAACTAATGAAAAACTGTTTTTT. Protein sequence: CASSEGVATNEKLFF.

V gene TRBV7-2 combines with J gene TRBJ2-7, with unresolved D. Trimming removed 4 bases from V and 7 bases from J, with 14 bases in between. Per germline, CDR1 SGHTA and CDR2 FQGNSA. The CDR3 is made up of 13 amino acids. The CDR3 nucleotides read TGTGCCAGCAGCTCCGGCCCCCGCCGAGAGCAGTACTTC. Translated: CASSSGPRREQYF.

CDR3 region: CAWSTERDQPQHF. The CDR3 DNA is TGTGCCTGGAGCACGGAGAGGGATCAGCCCCAGCATTTT. The chain recombines TRBV30 with TRBJ1-5; D not resolved. The V and J ends lost 3 bases and 5 bases respectively, with 11 bases between them. Germline V CDR1 and CDR2: GTSNPN, SVGIG (reference sequence). The CDR3 is made up of 13 amino acids. Supplemented by reference TRBV30 and TRBJ1-5, the full variable domain reads SQTIHQWPATLVQPVGSPLSLECTVEGTSNPNLYWYRQAAGRGLQLLFYSVGIGQISSEVPQNLSASRPQDRQFILSSKKLLLSDSGFYLCAWSTERDQPQHFGDGTRLSIL.

The chain recombines TRBV29-1 with TRBJ1-1; TRBD1 might be the D (6 bases). The CDR3 is made up of 13 amino acids. Trimming left V 6 bases short and J 3 bases short, with 14 bases between. The germline gives CDR1 SQVTM, CDR2 ANQGSEA. The CDR3 here is CSVLTGLDTEAFF. In DNA form, the CDR3 reads TGCAGCGTATTAACAGGGTTGGACACTGAAGCTTTCTTT.

The chain recombines TRBV9 with TRBJ1-4, with D possibly matching TRBD1 (5 bases). CDR3 length: 16 amino acids. Trimming cost V 4 bases and J 0 bases, with 13 bases left between them. Germline CDR1 and CDR2: SGDLS and YYNGEE. CDR3 nucleotides: TGTGCCAGCAGCTTTGGGACGGCAACAACTAATGAAAAACTGTTTTTT. Protein: CASSFGTATTNEKLFF.

This clone was counted a single time. The gene calls are TRBV6-5 and TRBJ2-4; no clear D. With 0 bases removed from V and 8 bases from J, the gap between germline ends came to 8 bases. The CDR3 consists of 13 residues. The germline CDR1 and CDR2 sequences are MNHEY and SVGAGI. The CDR3 region has the DNA TGTGCCAGCAGTTACTCGTGGGCGGACATTCAGTACTTC. Translated, it gives CASSYSWADIQYF.

The rearrangement joins TRBV6-5 to TRBJ2-1; 7 nucleotides align to TRBD1. The trim removed 5 bases at V and 1 base at J, leaving 2 bases unmatched. In germline, CDR1 is MNHEY, CDR2 SVGAGI. The CDR3 loop spans 14 amino acids. The chain's CDR3 is CASSHRGSYNEQFF. For the CDR3, the DNA is TGTGCCAGCAGTCACAGGGGATCCTACAATGAGCAGTTCTTC.

The J gene is TRBJ2-3, the V gene TRBV13, with D possibly being TRBD1 or TRBD2 (5 bases each). Germline lookup yields CDR1 PRHDT and CDR2 FYEKMQ (reference sequence). The V end lost 4 bases, the J end lost 1 base, and 9 bases lay between the germline ends. The CDR3 length is 14 residues. The CDR3 nucleotides are TGTGCCAGCAGCTCCCAGGGACGCACAGATACGCAGTATTTT. It yields the protein CASSSQGRTDTQYF. The full variable domain, in which reference TRBV13 and TRBJ2-3 provide the parts outside the CDR3, is AAGVIQSPRHLIKEKRETATLKCYPIPRHDTVYWYQQGPGQDPQFLISFYEKMQSDKGSIPDRFSAQQFSDYHSELNMSSLELGDSALYFCASSSQGRTDTQYFGPGTRLTVL.

This clone has a handful of counts. The chain is built from TRBV7-7 and TRBJ2-5; D is ambiguous. Germline loops: CDR1 SSHAT, CDR2 FNYEAQ (reference sequence). This CDR3 has 13 residues. The ends were cut back, 10 bases at V and 5 bases at J, with 17 bases in the middle. The DNA for the CDR3 is TGTGCCACCCGGCTGGGCCCTTCCGAGACCCAGTACTTC. It codes for CATRLGPSETQYF.

The CDR3, as DNA: TGTGCCAGCAGCCTGCGACTAGTTTCAGATACGCAGTATTTT. Residues: CASSLRLVSDTQYF. The chain has TRBV7-9 and TRBJ2-3; maybe TRBD2 (6 bases). The CDR3 extends over 14 amino acids. Trimming removed 5 bases at V and 4 bases at J, with 13 bases between. The germline CDR1 and CDR2 sequences are SEHNR and FQNEAQ (reference sequence).

The CDR3 region has the DNA TGTGCCAGCAGTGAAACCGGGACAAGCTCCTACGAGCAGTACGTC. It is translated as CASSETGTSSYEQYV. This chain links TRBV6-1 with TRBJ2-7; tentatively, D is TRBD1 (6 bases). Deletions cut 2 bases from V and 0 bases from J, with 11 bases between. The CDR3 runs 15 residues. Germline V lookup: CDR1 MNHNS, CDR2 SASEGT.

This chain joins TRBV6-1 and TRBJ1-5; D perhaps matches TRBD1 (5 bases). CDR1 is MNHNS and CDR2 is SASEGT in the germline V gene. V gave up 3 bases and J gave up 5 bases, with 11 bases separating them. The CDR3 is made up of 14 amino acids. Written as DNA, the CDR3 is TGTGCCAGCAGTGACGCAGGGCGGGATCAGCCCCAGCATTTT. This translates into CASSDAGRDQPQHF.

This clone turned up a few times. V usage is TRBV5-6 and J usage is TRBJ1-4; TRBD1 matches at 9 bases. The J segment lost 7 bases and the V segment lost 4 bases, leaving 8 bases of the junction unmatched. CDR1 is SGHDT and CDR2 is YYEEEE in the germline V gene. The CDR3 runs to 15 residues. This CDR3 reads CASSTGQGFGEKLFF. The CDR3, as DNA: TGTGCCAGCAGCACAGGACAGGGGTTTGGTGAAAAACTGTTTTTT. Looking up the rest from reference TRBV5-6 and TRBJ1-4 gives the full variable domain: DAGVTQSPTHLIKTRGQQVTLRCSPKSGHDTVSWYQQALGQGPQFIFQYYEEEERQRGNFPDRFSGHQFPNYSSELNVNALLLGDSALYLCASSTGQGFGEKLFFGSGTQLSVL.

The chain carries TRBV6-1 and TRBJ1-2; 9 nucleotides match TRBD1. This CDR3 comprises 11 residues. The germline gives CDR1 MNHNS, CDR2 SASEGT. Germline trimming cut 11 bases from V and 6 bases from J; bases unmatched to any gene: 4. The CDR3 DNA follows: TGTGCCTTAACAGGGGGCCATGGCTACACCTTC. Translation gives CALTGGHGYTF.

The rearrangement links TRBV5-1 to TRBJ1-3; TRBD1 aligns across 9 bases. The CDR3 contains 15 residues. Per germline, CDR1 SGHRS and CDR2 YFSETQ. V dropped 4 bases and J dropped 6; count of bases not matched to a gene: 8. The CDR3 DNA follows: TGCGCCAGCAGCCCGGAGGGACAGGGTGAAAACACCATATATTTT. It yields the protein CASSPEGQGENTIYF.

The chain joins TRBV5-1 to TRBJ2-6, with D perhaps matching TRBD1 or TRBD2 (5 bases each). CDR1 SGHRS and CDR2 YFSETQ come from the germline V gene. The germline V and J ends were trimmed by 2 bases and 0 bases, with 12 bases remaining between them. This CDR3 has 17 residues. CDR3 residues: CASSLNPGTSGANVLTF. The CDR3 region has the DNA TGCGCCAGCAGCTTAAACCCCGGGACCTCTGGGGCCAACGTCCTGACTTTC.

This clone has a single count. The rearrangement links TRBV5-1 to TRBJ1-1; TRBD1 might be the D (5 bases). Trimming removed 7 bases from V and 0 bases from J, with 13 bases in between. CDR1 and CDR2 from the germline V gene are SGHRS and YFSETQ. There are 14 residues in the CDR3. The CDR3 DNA follows: TGCGCCAGCTCCACCGCGGGGGTGAACACTGAAGCTTTCTTT. Its translation is CASSTAGVNTEAFF.

The chain joins TRBV5-6 to TRBJ1-2; TRBD1 might be the D (6 bases). The length of the CDR3 is 13 residues. The V gene lost 6 bases and the J gene lost 6 bases, with 15 bases spanning the gap. The V gene's germline CDR1 is SGHDT and CDR2 YYEEEE. This CDR3 is CASTQGRGNGYTF. The CDR3 nucleotides read TGTGCCAGCACCCAAGGCAGGGGCAATGGCTACACCTTC.

V gene TRBV29-1 combines with J gene TRBJ1-1, with TRBD1 identical over 7 bases. The trim removed 6 bases at V and 5 bases at J, leaving 9 bases unmatched. CDR3 length: 13 amino acids. Germline CDR1 and CDR2: SQVTM and ANQGSEA. CDR3 DNA sequence: TGCAGCGTGTGCGACAGGGCGGGGACTGAAGCTTTCTTT. It codes for CSVCDRAGTEAFF. Full variable domain (outside the CDR3, taken from reference TRBV29-1 and TRBJ1-1): SAVISQKPSRDICQRGTSLTIQCQVDSQVTMMFWYRQQPGQSLTLIATANQGSEATYESGFVIDKFPISRPNLTFSTLTVSNMSPEDSSIYLCSVCDRAGTEAFFGQGTRLTVV.